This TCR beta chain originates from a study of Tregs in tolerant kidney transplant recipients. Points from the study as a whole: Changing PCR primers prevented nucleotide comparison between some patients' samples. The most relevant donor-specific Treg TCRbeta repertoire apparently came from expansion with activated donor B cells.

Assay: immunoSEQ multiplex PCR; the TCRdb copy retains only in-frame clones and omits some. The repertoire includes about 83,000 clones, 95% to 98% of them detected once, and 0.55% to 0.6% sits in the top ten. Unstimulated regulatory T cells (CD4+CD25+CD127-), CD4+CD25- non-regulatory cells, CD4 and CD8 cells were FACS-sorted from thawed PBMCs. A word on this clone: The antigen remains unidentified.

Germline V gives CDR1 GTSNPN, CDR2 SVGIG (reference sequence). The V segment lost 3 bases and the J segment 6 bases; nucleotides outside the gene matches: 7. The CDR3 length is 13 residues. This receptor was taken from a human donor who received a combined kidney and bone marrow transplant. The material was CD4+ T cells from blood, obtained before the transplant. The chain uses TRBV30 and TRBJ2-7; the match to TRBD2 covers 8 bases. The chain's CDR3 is CAWSLGLAGEQYF. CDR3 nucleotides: TGTGCCTGGAGCCTGGGGCTAGCGGGCGAGCAGTACTTC.